The source of this T cell receptor (beta chain) is a study of cytomegalovirus exposure and HLA in healthy donors. Primers for the PCR totalled 60 Vbeta and 13 Jbeta. Repertoires were generated with immunoSEQ multiplex PCR, while TCRdb's copy carries only in-frame clones and drops some. The sample yields roughly 120,000 clones, 80% to 85% seen once. Between the trimmed V and J ends, which lost 0 bases and 2 bases, there was a span of 6 bases. CDR3 size: 13 residues. This clonotype was sampled from a human donor in good health. The rearrangement joins TRBV5-3 to TRBJ2-7; a weak D match, TRBD2 (5 bases). TRBV5-3 is an ORF for which the function is uncertain. The material sequenced was PBMCs. Here the CDR3 reads CARSLDGAYEQYF. CDR3 in DNA: TGTGCCAGAAGCTTGGACGGGGCCTACGAGCAGTACTTC.